This TCR beta chain was sequenced during a study of blood T cell repertoires in COVID-19 (dated by TCRdb to the early 2020s). Some background on the complete study: Samples covering the acute and convalescent phases of COVID-19 were provided by collaborators in the United States, Italy and Spain. Where available, HLA class I and class II types were taken from metadata supplied by the sample provider and were not determined by assay-based typing. Samples were obtained from the ongoing ImmuneRACE study (first 160 participants) and from over 1,000 subjects provided by 6 global collaborators. The material from the prospective study consisted of cDNA or gDNA derived from T cells, B-cell-depleted T cells, or PBMCs. The repertoires were released in a freely available public database meant as a resource for research on the immune response to SARS-CoV-2. The sample metadata nearly always contained a de-identified subject ID, COVID-19 status, age in years and sex. Deeply sampled blood TCRbeta repertoires from subjects exposed to, actively infected with, or recovered from COVID-19 were included in the dataset. The full study reports these points: Clinical and demographic metadata were provided uncurated, with the amount varying by source and participant.

Of note for this clone: No antigen is known for it. Qualities for individual bases were not recorded, and no much larger clone is one base off.

Germline trimming amounts to 4 bases on V and 4 bases on J, with 4 as the count of junction bases outside the gene matches. For CDR1 and CDR2, the germline V gene lists SGHRS and YFSETQ. The CDR3 sequence holds 14 residues, the cysteine and phenylalanine included. The CDR3 DNA has 42 bases and is translated from base 1. The immunoSEQ Assay, a bias-controlled multiplex PCR, was used to amplify TCRbeta CDR3 regions from genomic DNA. Per the authors' processing: Within the assay, amplification of reference gene primers was used to estimate how many nucleated cells each sample contained. To quantify the absolute abundance of each unique TCRbeta CDR3 rearrangement, sequence reads were collapsed and filtered. Productive Simpson clonality was computed per sample as the square root of Simpson's diversity index over productive rearrangements. As stored in TCRdb, this immuneACCESS dataset retains in-frame rearrangements with V and J assigned. A fraction of the clones does not appear; measured against another copy, unresolved V genes explain less than half of the discrepancy, and the remainder lacks a known reason. V and J calls and clone size are given by that table; D and trimming were obtained from the DNA. Recorded for this sample are 12,000 to 15,000 clones; around four fifths of them occurred a single time. The ten top clones hold about 18% of the sample.

Each collaborating institution followed its own protocols to collect whole blood in K2EDTA tubes. For TCRbeta analysis, collaborators shipped samples in one of three forms: frozen whole blood, isolated PBMCs, or DNA extracted from either of those sample types. This receptor was identified in a middle-aged man with active or convalescent COVID-19. The sample consisted of peripheral blood. The receptor chain draws on TRBV5-1 and TRBJ2-3; TRBD1 lines up with 9 middle nucleotides. Read as DNA, the sequence is TGCGCCAGCAGCAGGGACAGGGAGCCAGATACGCAGTATTTT. This sequence encodes CASSRDREPDTQYF.